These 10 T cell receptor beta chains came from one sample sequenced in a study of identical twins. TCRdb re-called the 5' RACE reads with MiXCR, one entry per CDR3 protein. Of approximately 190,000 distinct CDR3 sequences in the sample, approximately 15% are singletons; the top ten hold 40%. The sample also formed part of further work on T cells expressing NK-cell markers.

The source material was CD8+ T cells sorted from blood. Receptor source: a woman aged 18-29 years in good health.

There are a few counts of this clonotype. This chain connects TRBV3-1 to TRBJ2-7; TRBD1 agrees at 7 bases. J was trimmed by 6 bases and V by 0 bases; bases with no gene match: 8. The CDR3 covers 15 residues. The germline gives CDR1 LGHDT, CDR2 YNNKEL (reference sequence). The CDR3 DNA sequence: TGTGCCAGCAGCCAAGATGGAGACAGGGATGGCGAGCAGTACTTC. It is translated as CASSQDGDRDGEQYF.

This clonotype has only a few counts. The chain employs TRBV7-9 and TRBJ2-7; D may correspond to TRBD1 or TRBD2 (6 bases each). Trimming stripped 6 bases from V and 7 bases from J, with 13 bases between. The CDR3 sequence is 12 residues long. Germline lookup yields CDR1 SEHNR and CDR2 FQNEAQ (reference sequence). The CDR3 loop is CASRGAGTEQYF. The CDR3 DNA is TGTGCCAGCAGGGGGGCCGGGACTGAGCAGTACTTC.

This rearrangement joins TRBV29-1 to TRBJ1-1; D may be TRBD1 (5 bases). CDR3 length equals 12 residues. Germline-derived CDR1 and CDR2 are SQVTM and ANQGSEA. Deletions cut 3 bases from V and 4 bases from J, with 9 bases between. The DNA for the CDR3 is TGCAGCGTTGAGGGGGTGGGCACTGAAGCTTTCTTT. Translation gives CSVEGVGTEAFF.

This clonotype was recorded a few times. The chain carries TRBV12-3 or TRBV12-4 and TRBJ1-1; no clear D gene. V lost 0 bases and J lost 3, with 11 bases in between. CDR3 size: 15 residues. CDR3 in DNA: TGTGCCAGCAGTTTAGCGCCGGGCTGGGACACTGAAGCTTTCTTT. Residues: CASSLAPGWDTEAFF.

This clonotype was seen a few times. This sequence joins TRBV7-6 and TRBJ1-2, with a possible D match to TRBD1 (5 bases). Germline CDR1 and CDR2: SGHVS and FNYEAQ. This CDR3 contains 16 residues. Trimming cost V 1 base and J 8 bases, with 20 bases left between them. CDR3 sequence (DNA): TGTGCCAGCAGCTTAGTCCTTGGTGGGGGGACGGAAGGCTACACCTTC. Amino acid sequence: CASSLVLGGGTEGYTF.

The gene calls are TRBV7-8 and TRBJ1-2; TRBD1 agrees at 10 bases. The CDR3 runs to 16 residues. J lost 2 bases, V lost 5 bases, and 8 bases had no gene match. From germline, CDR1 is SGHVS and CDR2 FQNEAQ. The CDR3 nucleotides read TGTGCCAGCAGCCCGCCCGGGACAGGGGAAAACTATGGCTACACCTTC. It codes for CASSPPGTGENYGYTF.

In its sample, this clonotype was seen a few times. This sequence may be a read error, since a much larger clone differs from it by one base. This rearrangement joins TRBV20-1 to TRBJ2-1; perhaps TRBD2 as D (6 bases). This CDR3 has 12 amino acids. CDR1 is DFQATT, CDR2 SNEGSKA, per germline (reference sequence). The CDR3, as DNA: TGCAGAGCTAGCGCAGGATACAATGAGCAGTTCTTC. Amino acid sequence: CRASAGYNEQFF.

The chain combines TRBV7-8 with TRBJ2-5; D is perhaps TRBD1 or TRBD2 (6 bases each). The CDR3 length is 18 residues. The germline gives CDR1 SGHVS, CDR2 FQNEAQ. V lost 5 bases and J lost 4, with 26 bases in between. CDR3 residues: CASSPGGTSEVGSETQYF. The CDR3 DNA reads TGTGCCAGCAGCCCCGGAGGGACATCGGAGGTTGGCTCAGAGACCCAGTACTTC. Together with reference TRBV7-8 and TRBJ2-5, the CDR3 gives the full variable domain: GAGVSQSPRYKVAKRGQDVALRCDPISGHVSLFWYQQALGQGPEFLTYFQNEAQLDKSGLPSDRFFAERPEGSVSTLKIQRTQQEDSAVYLCASSPGGTSEVGSETQYFGPGTRLLVL.

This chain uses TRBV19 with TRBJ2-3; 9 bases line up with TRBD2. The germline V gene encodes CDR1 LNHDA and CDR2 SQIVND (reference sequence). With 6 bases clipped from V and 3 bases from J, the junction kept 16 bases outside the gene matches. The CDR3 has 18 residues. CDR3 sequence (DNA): TGTGCCAGTAGAACATCCGCGACTAGCGGCGGATGGACAGATACGCAGTATTTT. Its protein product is CASRTSATSGGWTDTQYF.

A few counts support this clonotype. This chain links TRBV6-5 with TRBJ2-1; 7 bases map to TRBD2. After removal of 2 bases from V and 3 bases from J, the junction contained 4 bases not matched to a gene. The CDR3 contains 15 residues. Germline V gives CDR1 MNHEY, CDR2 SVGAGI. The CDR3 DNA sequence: TGTGCCAGCAGTTACGGGGGAGGGCTCTACAATGAGCAGTTCTTC. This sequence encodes CASSYGGGLYNEQFF.